Sequencing of this T cell receptor (beta chain) was carried out in a study of T-cell memory formation after mild COVID-19. Study results and limitations: Some clones that responded were present in memory (sampled pre-infection), which suggests cross-reactive memory joined.

TCRdb reprocessed the 5' RACE reads with MiXCR, giving one entry per CDR3 protein. Of 150,000 or so distinct CDR3 sequences in the sample, about 28% were seen once. Between the trimmed V and J ends, which lost 5 bases and 5 bases, there was a span of 12 bases. Germline loops: CDR1 SQVTM, CDR2 ANQGSEA. The CDR3 loop spans 12 amino acids. As concerns this clonotype: Antigen: not known.

The chain employs TRBV29-1 and TRBJ2-5; D tentatively reads TRBD1 or TRBD2 (5 bases each). The sequenced sample consisted of PBMCs or a T cell subset sorted from them (not recorded which). This receptor was obtained from an adult woman who had mild COVID-19 (a few samples of this study predate the infection). Cell type and time point are not known. CDR3 sequence reads: CSVRDEGETQYF. CDR3 sequence (DNA): TGCAGCGTTCGAGACGAGGGGGAGACCCAGTACTTC.